Here is one TCR beta chain with its context. Trimming cost V 4 bases and J 0 bases; bases outside gene matches: 2. The CDR3 is 16 residues long. The germline gives CDR1 KGHDR, CDR2 SFDVKD. Data came from immunoSEQ multiplex PCR; TCRdb stores just in-frame clones and leaves some out. The sample lists some 120,000 clones, roughly four fifths occurring once. This sample stems from a study of blood T cell repertoires in COVID-19. Study-level background: Collection of acute and convalescent COVID-19 samples took place in the United States, Italy and Spain. PBMCs, B-cell-depleted T cells, or T cells were the source of the cDNA or gDNA that made up the material.

The recovered donors of Cohort 3 showed two negative PCRs, clearance, or symptom resolution. This receptor was identified in a man younger than 40 who had recovered from COVID-19. Sequenced: PBMCs or T cells enriched from blood (not recorded which). The J gene is TRBJ2-2, the V gene TRBV24-1; 9 bases align to TRBD1. CDR3 amino acids: CATSDRTGANTGELFF. CDR3 nucleotides: TGTGCCACCAGTGACAGGACAGGGGCGAACACCGGGGAGCTGTTTTTT.